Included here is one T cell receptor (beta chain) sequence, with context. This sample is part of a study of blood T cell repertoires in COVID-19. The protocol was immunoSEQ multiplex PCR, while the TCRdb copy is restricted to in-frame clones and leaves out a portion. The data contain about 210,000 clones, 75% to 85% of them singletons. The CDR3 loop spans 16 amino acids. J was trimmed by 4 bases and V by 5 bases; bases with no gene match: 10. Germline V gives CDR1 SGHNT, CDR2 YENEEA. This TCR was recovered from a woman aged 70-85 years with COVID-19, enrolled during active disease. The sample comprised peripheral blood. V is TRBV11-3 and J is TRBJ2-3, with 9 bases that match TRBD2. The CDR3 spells CASSPRVSGSADTQYF. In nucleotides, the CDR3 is TGTGCCAGCAGCCCTCGAGTTAGCGGGAGCGCAGATACGCAGTATTTT.